Below are 21 T cell receptor beta chains sequenced from a single sample in a study of control samples from healthy donors and cancer patients. Profiled with immunoSEQ multiplex PCR; TCRdb holds only in-frame clones, not every one. The sample shows 150,000 to 200,000 clones, around 91% of them seen only once. Sequenced input: blood. Every receptor here comes from a woman in her fifties or sixties in good health.

The chain recombines TRBV12-3 or TRBV12-4 with TRBJ1-2, with D unresolved. CDR3 length: 13 amino acids. With 6 bases removed from V and 5 bases from J, the gap between germline ends came to 13 bases. CDR3 sequence reads: CASSNSGSYGYTF. CDR3 bases: TGTGCCAGCAGCAATTCGGGGAGTTATGGCTACACCTTC.

The chain employs TRBV5-1 and TRBJ2-1, with 12 positions matching TRBD2. Germline CDR1 reads SGHRS; CDR2 reads YFSETQ. The CDR3 loop spans 16 amino acids. J was trimmed by 7 bases and V by 4 bases; bases with no gene match: 9. The CDR3 DNA is TGCGCCAGCAGCCCTAAAACGGGACTAGCGGGTAATGAGCAGTTCTTC. Encoded protein: CASSPKTGLAGNEQFF.

The genes are TRBV3-1 (or the pseudogene TRBV3-2) and TRBJ2-3, with D maybe TRBD1 (5 bases). Trimming cost V 5 bases and J 0 bases, with 15 bases left between them. Germline assignment: CDR1 LGHDT and CDR2 YNNKEL (reference sequence). CDR3 length: 16 residues. The CDR3 bases are TGTGCCAGCAGCTTCGGACAAGGAACTAGCACAGATACGCAGTATTTT. Protein sequence: CASSFGQGTSTDTQYF.

The rearrangement joins TRBV11-2 to TRBJ2-7; TRBD2 matches 8 bases. CDR1 SGHAT and CDR2 FQNNGV come from the germline V gene. This CDR3 has 17 amino acids. The junction had 14 bases not matched to a gene; V was cut back by 4 bases and J by 3 bases. The CDR3 sequence is CASSSRLSPTSDYEQYF. CDR3 DNA sequence: TGTGCCAGCAGCTCACGACTAAGCCCGACTAGCGACTACGAGCAGTACTTC.

The count of this clone is one. V gene TRBV28 combines with J gene TRBJ1-5; 9 nucleotides match TRBD1. From germline, CDR1 is MDHEN and CDR2 SYDVKM. The CDR3 spans 16 residues. V lost 3 bases, J lost 6 bases, and 9 bases stayed unmatched. The CDR3 bases are TGTGCCAGCAGTTTGGGGGGGACAGGGAGGACTCAGCCCCAGCATTTT. This gives the protein CASSLGGTGRTQPQHF.

The chain uses TRBV19 and TRBJ1-2; TRBD1 matches 7 bases. J lost 5 bases, V lost 4 bases, and 7 bases had no gene match. This CDR3 region has 14 residues. Germline assignment: CDR1 LNHDA and CDR2 SQIVND (reference sequence). The CDR3 protein is CASSTRQGRYGYTF. DNA of the CDR3: TGTGCCAGTAGTACCCGACAGGGACGTTATGGCTACACCTTC.

This clone was seen just once. The chain couples TRBV4-3 to TRBJ1-1; D ambiguous. Germline loops: CDR1 LGHNA, CDR2 YSLEER. Trimming took 0 bases from V and 2 from J, leaving 10 bases between them. The CDR3 runs 15 residues. CDR3 amino acids: CASSQDLLVNTEAFF. The CDR3 DNA reads as TGCGCCAGCAGCCAAGATTTATTGGTAAACACTGAAGCTTTCTTT.

This sequence joins TRBV4-2 and TRBJ2-1; no firm D call. V was trimmed by 0 bases and J by 7 bases, leaving 13 bases between them. This CDR3 has 15 residues. Per germline, CDR1 LGHNA and CDR2 YNFKEQ. The CDR3 region has the DNA TGTGCCAGCAGCCAAGACAGGACGGTGGAGAATGAGCAGTTCTTC. This codes for CASSQDRTVENEQFF.

This clone occurred once. The V call is TRBV3-1 (or the pseudogene TRBV3-2), the J call TRBJ2-1; D remains ambiguous. V gave up 0 bases and J gave up 3 bases, with 6 bases separating them. Germline CDR1 reads LGHDT; CDR2 reads YNNKEL (reference sequence). The CDR3 is 14 residues long. The CDR3 nucleotides are TGTGCCAGCAGCCAAGAAAACAGCTACAATGAGCAGTTCTTC. Translated, it gives CASSQENSYNEQFF.

The chain employs TRBV10-3 and TRBJ1-2, with 10 nucleotides matching TRBD1. The trim removed 10 bases at V and 5 bases at J, leaving 7 bases unmatched. The V gene's germline CDR1 is ENHRY and CDR2 SYGVKD. CDR3 length equals 13 residues. The CDR3 here is CATWTGGQYGYTF. The CDR3 nucleotides read TGTGCCACTTGGACAGGGGGACAGTATGGCTACACCTTC.

This clone was picked up a small number of times. This chain uses TRBV6-1 with TRBJ1-2, with 7 bases aligning to TRBD1. The germline V gene has CDR1 MNHNS and CDR2 SASEGT. The CDR3 is 15 amino acids. Trimming took 3 bases from V and 2 from J; bases not matched to a gene: 6. The DNA for the CDR3 is TGTGCCAGCAGTGACCGACAGGGCCTGAACTATGGCTACACCTTC. Translation gives CASSDRQGLNYGYTF.

The V gene is TRBV27, the J gene TRBJ1-2; 10 bases agree with TRBD1. The V and J ends lost 6 bases and 1 base, in that order; junction bases with no gene match: 5. CDR1 MNHEY and CDR2 SMNVEV come from the germline V gene (reference sequence). This CDR3 region has 15 residues. The CDR3 sequence: CASRDWDRGNYGYTF. In nucleotides, the CDR3 is TGTGCCAGCAGGGATTGGGACAGGGGTAACTATGGCTACACCTTC.

The chain combines TRBV19 with TRBJ1-5, with D uncertain. V was shortened by 7 bases and J by 0 bases, with 19 bases between the two germline ends. CDR3 length: 17 amino acids. Germline V gene data show CDR1 as LNHDA and CDR2 as SQIVND (reference sequence). The CDR3 DNA reads as TGTGCCAGTAACGGCGTTAAGGGCCCTTATAGCAATCAGCCCCAGCATTTT. Residues: CASNGVKGPYSNQPQHF.

The chain employs TRBV4-3 and TRBJ2-4, with TRBD2 identical over 7 bases. This CDR3 has 18 amino acids. Germline V gene data show CDR1 as LGHNA and CDR2 as YSLEER. The ends lost 1 base at V and 0 bases at J; junction bases unmatched: 9. Written as DNA, the CDR3 is TGCGCCAGCAGCCAAGCAGCTCCGGGACTACTAGCCAAAAACATTCAGTACTTC. This sequence encodes CASSQAAPGLLAKNIQYF.

CDR3 coding DNA: TGTGCCACCAGTGATCCTAGCGGGGCCCTCTACGAGCAGTACTTC. Residues: CATSDPSGALYEQYF. The chain recombines TRBV24-1 with TRBJ2-7; 9 nucleotides align to TRBD2. J gave up 3 bases and V 3 bases, and 5 bases lay outside the gene matches. This CDR3 comprises 15 residues. The germline CDR1 and CDR2 sequences are KGHDR and SFDVKD.

The genes are TRBV10-3 and TRBJ1-5; TRBD1 aligns across 8 bases. Looked up from germline, CDR1 is ENHRY and CDR2 is SYGVKD. V was clipped by 5 bases and J by 2 bases; unmatched bases: 5. This CDR3 region has 15 residues. CDR3 region: CAISPDRVGNQPQHF. Written as DNA, the CDR3 is TGTGCCATCAGTCCGGACAGGGTAGGCAATCAGCCCCAGCATTTT.

The V call is TRBV7-3, the J call TRBJ2-2, with TRBD1 identical over 9 bases. The germline V gene has CDR1 SGHTA and CDR2 FQGTGA. The length of the CDR3 is 16 residues. The V and J ends lost 3 bases and 4 bases, in that order; junction bases with no gene match: 6. CDR3 sequence reads: CASSLGQGVRTGELFF. CDR3 coding DNA: TGTGCCAGCAGCTTGGGACAGGGTGTCCGCACCGGGGAGCTGTTTTTT.

This sequence joins TRBV24-1 and TRBJ1-1; 7 positions match TRBD1. J lost 5 bases, V lost 9 bases, and 8 bases had no gene match. The CDR3 runs 13 residues. Germline CDR1 is KGHDR and CDR2 is SFDVKD. The CDR3 DNA sequence: TGTGCCACCTCCGGAGGGGGCCGGACTGAAGCTTTCTTT. Its translation is CATSGGGRTEAFF.

This clone was recorded only once. The gene calls are TRBV18 and TRBJ1-5; a weak D match, TRBD1 (6 bases). Trimming removed 3 bases at V and 4 bases at J, with 10 bases between. In germline, CDR1 is KGHSH, CDR2 LQKENI. The CDR3 runs to 14 residues. Written as DNA, the CDR3 is TGTGCCAGCTCACCGGGCAGGGGAAATCAGCCCCAGCATTTT. Residues: CASSPGRGNQPQHF.

The CDR3 here is CASRSSRADTQYF. CDR3 nucleotide sequence: TGTGCCAGCAGGTCTAGCAGGGCAGATACGCAGTATTTT. The chain uses TRBV7-2 and TRBJ2-3, with D perhaps TRBD1 or TRBD2 (5 bases each). CDR3 length: 13 amino acids. CDR1 is SGHTA, CDR2 FQGNSA, per germline. Trimming left V 6 bases short and J 4 bases short, with 11 bases between.

In its sample, this clone was seen once. The chain combines TRBV20-1 with TRBJ2-2; D not certain. The germline V and J ends were trimmed by 3 bases and 1 base, with 6 bases remaining between them. The CDR3 contains 13 residues. CDR1 is DFQATT and CDR2 is SNEGSKA in the germline V gene (reference sequence). CDR3 coding DNA: TGCAGTGCTAGTATGCAGAACACCGGGGAGCTGTTTTTT. This codes for CSASMQNTGELFF.